The rows below give T cell receptor beta chains drawn from one sample of a study of breast tumors, draining lymph nodes, adjacent tissues. Using its own MiXCR run on the multiplex PCR reads, TCRdb lists one record per CDR3 protein. The data contain 180,000 or so distinct CDR3 sequences, 30% to 40% of them singletons. Specimen: axillary lymph node tissue. The receptors were gathered from a female donor with breast cancer. Some clones in this sample may be carry-over from other donors' samples. Both conserved end residues are part of each CDR3. The order of the fields is V gene, D gene, J gene, clone size, CDR3 protein, CDR3 DNA. A D gene is named only where the DNA matches it firmly. The size entry is marked missing in some rows and otherwise reads once, few, many or a size class.

v_call: TRBV12-3/TRBV12-4
d_call: -
j_call: TRBJ1-2
clone_size: once
cdr3_aa: CASSLDLGYTF
cdr3_nt: TGTGCCAGCAGCCTGGATCTCGGCTACACCTTC

v_call: TRBV28
d_call: -
j_call: TRBJ1-2
clone_size: -
cdr3_aa: CASRPSGQVNVGYTF
cdr3_nt: TGTGCCAGCAGGCCCTCGGGGCAGGTGAACGTTGGCTACACCTTC

v_call: TRBV19
d_call: -
j_call: TRBJ2-6
clone_size: -
cdr3_aa: CASSEGASGANVLTF
cdr3_nt: TGTGCCAGTAGTGAAGGGGCCTCGGGGGCCAACGTCCTGACTTTC

v_call: TRBV25-1
d_call: -
j_call: TRBJ1-2
clone_size: -
cdr3_aa: CASSDLGRGSYGYTF
cdr3_nt: TGTGCCAGCAGTGACCTTGGCCGGGGCTCCTATGGCTACACCTTC

v_call: TRBV19
d_call: TRBD1
j_call: TRBJ2-5
clone_size: many
cdr3_aa: CARRNIGDSEETQYF
cdr3_nt: TGTGCCAGACGAAATATTGGGGACAGTGAGGAGACCCAGTACTTC

v_call: TRBV18
d_call: -
j_call: TRBJ2-5
clone_size: few
cdr3_aa: CASSPGQQETQCF
cdr3_nt: TGTGCCAGCTCACCCGGACAGCAAGAGACCCAGTGCTTC

v_call: TRBV12-3/TRBV12-4
d_call: -
j_call: TRBJ2-7
clone_size: many
cdr3_aa: CASSFSAGDEQYF
cdr3_nt: TGTGCCAGCAGTTTTTCGGCAGGGGACGAGCAGTACTTC

v_call: TRBV7-3
d_call: -
j_call: TRBJ1-6
clone_size: many
cdr3_aa: CASSLMRASPLHF
cdr3_nt: TGTGCCAGCAGCTTAATGAGGGCCTCACCCCTCCACTTT

v_call: TRBV20-1
d_call: TRBD2
j_call: TRBJ2-1
clone_size: few
cdr3_aa: CSGRGASGSTSYNEQFF
cdr3_nt: TGCAGTGGAAGGGGGGCTAGCGGGAGTACCTCCTACAATGAGCAGTTCTTC

v_call: TRBV11-3
d_call: TRBD1
j_call: TRBJ1-2
clone_size: -
cdr3_aa: CASSFTLTGGAGYTF
cdr3_nt: TGTGCCAGCAGCTTCACTTTGACAGGGGGCGCTGGCTACACCTTC

v_call: TRBV7-3
d_call: -
j_call: TRBJ1-2
clone_size: -
cdr3_aa: CASSRWGGPYGYTF
cdr3_nt: TGTGCCAGCAGCCGCTGGGGGGGACCTTATGGCTACACCTTC

v_call: TRBV4-1
d_call: -
j_call: TRBJ1-5
clone_size: -
cdr3_aa: CASSQVGIGDSQPQHF
cdr3_nt: TGCGCCAGCAGCCAAGTGGGGATCGGGGATTCTCAGCCCCAGCATTTT

v_call: TRBV7-3
d_call: -
j_call: TRBJ2-1
clone_size: many
cdr3_aa: CASSPSQQVYNEQFF
cdr3_nt: TGTGCCAGCAGCCCCTCCCAACAGGTCTACAATGAGCAGTTCTTC

v_call: TRBV20-1
d_call: -
j_call: TRBJ1-2
clone_size: many
cdr3_aa: CSATESYGYTF
cdr3_nt: TGCAGCGCGACAGAGTCCTATGGCTACACCTTC

v_call: TRBV6-2/TRBV6-3
d_call: TRBD2
j_call: TRBJ2-7
clone_size: few
cdr3_aa: CASSYRLARFDEQYF
cdr3_nt: TGTGCCAGCAGTTACCGACTAGCCCGTTTTGACGAGCAGTACTTC

v_call: TRBV6-6
d_call: -
j_call: TRBJ1-2
clone_size: many
cdr3_aa: CASSYGDYGYTF
cdr3_nt: TGTGCCAGCAGTTACGGAGACTATGGCTACACCTTC

v_call: TRBV29-1
d_call: TRBD2
j_call: TRBJ2-1
clone_size: many
cdr3_aa: CSAVAGGPYNEQFF
cdr3_nt: TGCAGCGCCGTAGCGGGAGGGCCCTACAATGAGCAGTTCTTC

v_call: TRBV10-3
d_call: -
j_call: TRBJ2-3
clone_size: -
cdr3_aa: CAIRGVAWDTQYF
cdr3_nt: TGTGCCATCCGAGGGGTAGCGTGGGATACGCAGTATTTT

v_call: TRBV10-3
d_call: -
j_call: TRBJ2-1
clone_size: many
cdr3_aa: CAISAGAGNEQFF
cdr3_nt: TGTGCCATCAGTGCAGGGGCAGGGAATGAGCAGTTCTTC

v_call: TRBV9
d_call: -
j_call: TRBJ1-4
clone_size: -
cdr3_aa: CASSGVKLFF
cdr3_nt: TGTGCCAGCAGCGGGGTAAAACTGTTTTTT

v_call: TRBV11-2
d_call: -
j_call: TRBJ2-7
clone_size: many
cdr3_aa: CASSLDGRSLKQYF
cdr3_nt: TGTGCCAGCAGCTTAGACGGGAGATCTTTGAAGCAGTACTTC

v_call: TRBV6-2/TRBV6-3
d_call: -
j_call: TRBJ2-3
clone_size: few
cdr3_aa: CASSYGGTDTQYF
cdr3_nt: TGTGCCAGCAGTTACGGTGGCACAGATACGCAGTATTTT

v_call: TRBV14
d_call: TRBD2
j_call: TRBJ2-7
clone_size: many
cdr3_aa: CASSRSGGDTYEQYF
cdr3_nt: TGTGCCAGCAGCCGCAGCGGGGGGGATACCTACGAGCAGTACTTC